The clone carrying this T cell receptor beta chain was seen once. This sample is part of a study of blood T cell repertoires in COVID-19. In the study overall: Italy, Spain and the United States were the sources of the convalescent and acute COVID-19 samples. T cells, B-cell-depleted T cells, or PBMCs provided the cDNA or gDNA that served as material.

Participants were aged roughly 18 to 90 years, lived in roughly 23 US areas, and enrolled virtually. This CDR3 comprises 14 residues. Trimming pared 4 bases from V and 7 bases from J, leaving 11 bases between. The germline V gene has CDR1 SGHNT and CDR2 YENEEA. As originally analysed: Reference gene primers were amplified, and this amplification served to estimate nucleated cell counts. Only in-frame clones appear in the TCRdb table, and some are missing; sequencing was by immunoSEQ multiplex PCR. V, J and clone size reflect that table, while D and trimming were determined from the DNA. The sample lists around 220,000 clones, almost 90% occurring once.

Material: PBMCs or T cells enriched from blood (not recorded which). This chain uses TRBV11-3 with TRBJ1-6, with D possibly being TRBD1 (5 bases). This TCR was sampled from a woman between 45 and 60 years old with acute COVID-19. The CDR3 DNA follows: TGTGCCAGCAGCTGGGCGGGACGCAATTCACCCCTCCACTTT. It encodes CASSWAGRNSPLHF.